Listed here is a single T cell receptor (beta chain). Its antigen remains unidentified. The source of the sample is a study of T cell responses to AZD1222 COVID-19 vaccine. The germline V and J ends were trimmed by 10 bases and 1 base, with 17 bases remaining between them. The germline CDR1 and CDR2 sequences are LNHDA and SQIVND (reference sequence). The CDR3 loop spans 15 amino acids. Overall study findings and caveats: Baseline antibody screening turned up just six seropositive AZD1222 recipients.

Produced via immunoSEQ multiplex PCR; TCRdb's table is partial and in-frame only. Found here are about 170,000 clones, about nine tenths of them singletons; the top ten hold around 1.5%. Sequencing was performed on peripheral blood, taken on day 0 of AZD1222 vaccination. This receptor was obtained from an adult in good health. The rearrangement joins TRBV19 to TRBJ1-5; TRBD1 is a possible D gene (6 bases). The CDR3: CAIGTRGGSNQPQHF. The CDR3 DNA follows: TGTGCCATTGGGACACGGGGAGGGAGCAATCAGCCCCAGCATTTT. Combining the CDR3 with reference TRBV19 and TRBJ1-5 gives the whole variable domain DGGITQSPKYLFRKEGQNVTLSCEQNLNHDAMYWYRQDPGQGLRLIYYSQIVNDFQKGDIAEGYSVSREKKESFPLTVTSAQKNPTAFYLCAIGTRGGSNQPQHFGDGTRLSIL.